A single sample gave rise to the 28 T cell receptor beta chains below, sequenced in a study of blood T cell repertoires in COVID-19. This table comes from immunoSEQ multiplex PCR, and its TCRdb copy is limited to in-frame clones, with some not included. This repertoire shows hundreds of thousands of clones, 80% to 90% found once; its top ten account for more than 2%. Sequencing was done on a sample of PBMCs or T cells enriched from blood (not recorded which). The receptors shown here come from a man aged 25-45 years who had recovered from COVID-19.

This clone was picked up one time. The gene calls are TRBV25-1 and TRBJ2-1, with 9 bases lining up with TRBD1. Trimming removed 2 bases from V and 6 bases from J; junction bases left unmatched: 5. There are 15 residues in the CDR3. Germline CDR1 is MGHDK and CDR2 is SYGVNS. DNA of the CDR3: TGTGCCAGCAGTGAACCGGGGACAGGGCGCAATGAGCAGTTCTTC. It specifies CASSEPGTGRNEQFF.

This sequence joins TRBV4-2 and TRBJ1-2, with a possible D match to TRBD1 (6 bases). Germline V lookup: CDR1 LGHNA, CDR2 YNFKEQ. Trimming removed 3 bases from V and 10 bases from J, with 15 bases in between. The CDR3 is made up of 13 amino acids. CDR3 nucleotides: TGTGCCAGCAGCCACGAGGACAGTTGGGTCTACACCTTC. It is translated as CASSHEDSWVYTF.

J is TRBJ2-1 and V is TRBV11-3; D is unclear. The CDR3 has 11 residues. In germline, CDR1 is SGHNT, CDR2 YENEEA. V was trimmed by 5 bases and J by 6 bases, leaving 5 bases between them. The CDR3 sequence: CASSPGNEQFF. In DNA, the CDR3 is TGTGCCAGCAGCCCAGGCAATGAGCAGTTCTTC.

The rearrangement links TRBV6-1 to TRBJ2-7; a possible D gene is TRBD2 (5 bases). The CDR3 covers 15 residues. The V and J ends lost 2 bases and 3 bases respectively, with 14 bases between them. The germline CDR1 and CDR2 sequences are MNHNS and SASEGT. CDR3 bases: TGTGCCAGCAGTGAAAACCGGGGTTATAGCTACGAGCAGTACTTC. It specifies CASSENRGYSYEQYF.

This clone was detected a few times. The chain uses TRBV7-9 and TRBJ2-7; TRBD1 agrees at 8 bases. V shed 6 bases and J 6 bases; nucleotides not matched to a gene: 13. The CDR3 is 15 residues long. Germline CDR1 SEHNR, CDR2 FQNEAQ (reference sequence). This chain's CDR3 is CASRSKQGDTAEQYF. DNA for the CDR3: TGTGCCAGCAGGTCGAAACAGGGGGATACGGCCGAGCAGTACTTC.

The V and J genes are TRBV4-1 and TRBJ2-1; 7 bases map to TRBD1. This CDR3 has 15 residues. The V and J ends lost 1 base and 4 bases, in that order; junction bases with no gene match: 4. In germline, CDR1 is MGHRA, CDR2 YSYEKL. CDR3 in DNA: TGCGCCAGCAGCCAAGGACAGGGCCAATACAATGAGCAGTTCTTC. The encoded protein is CASSQGQGQYNEQFF.

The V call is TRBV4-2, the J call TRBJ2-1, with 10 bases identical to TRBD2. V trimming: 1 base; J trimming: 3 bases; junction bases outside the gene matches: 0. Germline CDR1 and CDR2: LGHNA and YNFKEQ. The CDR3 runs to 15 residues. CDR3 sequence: CASSQVAGGYNEQFF. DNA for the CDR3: TGTGCCAGCAGCCAAGTAGCGGGGGGCTACAATGAGCAGTTCTTC.

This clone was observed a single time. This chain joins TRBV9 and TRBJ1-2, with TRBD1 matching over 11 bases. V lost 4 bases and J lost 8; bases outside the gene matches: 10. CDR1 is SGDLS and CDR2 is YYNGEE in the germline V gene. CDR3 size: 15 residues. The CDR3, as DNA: TGTGCCAGCAGCCCCCATGGACAGGGGGCAAGAGGCTACACCTTC. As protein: CASSPHGQGARGYTF.

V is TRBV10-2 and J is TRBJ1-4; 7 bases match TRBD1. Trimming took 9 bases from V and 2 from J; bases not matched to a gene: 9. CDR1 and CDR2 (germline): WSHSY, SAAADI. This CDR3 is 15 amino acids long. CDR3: CASSRQGTTNEKLFF. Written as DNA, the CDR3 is TGCGCCAGTAGCCGACAGGGTACCACTAATGAAAAACTGTTTTTT.

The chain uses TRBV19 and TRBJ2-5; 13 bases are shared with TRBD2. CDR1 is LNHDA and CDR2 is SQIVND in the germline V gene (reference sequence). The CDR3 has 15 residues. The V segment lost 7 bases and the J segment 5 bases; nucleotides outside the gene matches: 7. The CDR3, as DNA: TGTGCCAGTAACCCGGGACTAGCGGGGATGGAGACCCAGTACTTC. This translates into CASNPGLAGMETQYF. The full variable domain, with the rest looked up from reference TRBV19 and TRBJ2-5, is DGGITQSPKYLFRKEGQNVTLSCEQNLNHDAMYWYRQDPGQGLRLIYYSQIVNDFQKGDIAEGYSVSREKKESFPLTVTSAQKNPTAFYLCASNPGLAGMETQYFGPGTRLLVL.

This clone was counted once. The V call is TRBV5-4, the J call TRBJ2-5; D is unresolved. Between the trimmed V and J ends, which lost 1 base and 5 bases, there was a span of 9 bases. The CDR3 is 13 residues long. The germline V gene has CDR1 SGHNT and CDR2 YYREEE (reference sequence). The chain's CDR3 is CASSLRFRETQYF. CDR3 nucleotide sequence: TGTGCCAGCAGCTTGCGGTTCAGGGAGACCCAGTACTTC.

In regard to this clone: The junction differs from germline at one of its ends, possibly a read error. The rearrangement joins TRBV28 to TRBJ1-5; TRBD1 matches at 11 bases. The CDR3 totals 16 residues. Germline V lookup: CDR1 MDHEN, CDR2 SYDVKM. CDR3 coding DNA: TGTGCCAACAGTTTTTTGGGACAGGGGGACGGTCAGCCCCAGCATTTT. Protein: CANSFLGQGDGQPQHF.

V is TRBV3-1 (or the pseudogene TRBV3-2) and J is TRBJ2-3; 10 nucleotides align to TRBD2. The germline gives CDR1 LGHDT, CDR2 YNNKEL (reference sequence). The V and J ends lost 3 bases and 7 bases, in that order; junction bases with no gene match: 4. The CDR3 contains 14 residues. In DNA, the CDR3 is TGTGCCAGCAGCCATCTAGCGGGGGAACATACGCAGTATTTT. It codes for CASSHLAGEHTQYF.

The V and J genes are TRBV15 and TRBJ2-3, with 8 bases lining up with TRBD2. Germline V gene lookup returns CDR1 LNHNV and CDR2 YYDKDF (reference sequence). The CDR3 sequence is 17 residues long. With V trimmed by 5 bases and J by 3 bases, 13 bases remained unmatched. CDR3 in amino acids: CATSPGLGLVRTDTQYF. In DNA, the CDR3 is TGTGCCACCAGCCCCGGCCTGGGACTAGTAAGGACAGATACGCAGTATTTT. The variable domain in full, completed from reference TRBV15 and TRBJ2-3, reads DAMVIQNPRYQVTQFGKPVTLSCSQTLNHNVMYWYQQKSSQAPKLLFHYYDKDFNNEADTPDNFQSRRPNTSFCFLDIRSPGLGDTAMYLCATSPGLGLVRTDTQYFGPGTRLTVL.

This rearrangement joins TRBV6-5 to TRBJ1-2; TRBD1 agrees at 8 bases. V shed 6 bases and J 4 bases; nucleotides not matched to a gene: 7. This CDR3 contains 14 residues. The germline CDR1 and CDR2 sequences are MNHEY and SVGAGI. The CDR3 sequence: CASRPGQDRYGYTF. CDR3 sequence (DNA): TGTGCCAGCAGACCGGGACAGGACCGCTATGGCTACACCTTC.

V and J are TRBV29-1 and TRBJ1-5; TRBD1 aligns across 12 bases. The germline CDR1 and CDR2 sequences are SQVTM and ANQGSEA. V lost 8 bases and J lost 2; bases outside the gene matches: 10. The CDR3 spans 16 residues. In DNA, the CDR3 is TGCAGCTTCGGGGACAGGGGGCTGGTAGGCAATCAGCCCCAGCATTTT. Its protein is CSFGDRGLVGNQPQHF.

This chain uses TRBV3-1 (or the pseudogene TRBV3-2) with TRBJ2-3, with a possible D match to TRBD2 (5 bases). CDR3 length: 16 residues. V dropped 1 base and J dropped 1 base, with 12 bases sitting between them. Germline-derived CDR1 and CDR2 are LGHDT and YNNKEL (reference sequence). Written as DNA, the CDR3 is TGTGCCAGCAGCCAAGTAACGGGGTGGCGCACAGATACGCAGTATTTT. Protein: CASSQVTGWRTDTQYF.

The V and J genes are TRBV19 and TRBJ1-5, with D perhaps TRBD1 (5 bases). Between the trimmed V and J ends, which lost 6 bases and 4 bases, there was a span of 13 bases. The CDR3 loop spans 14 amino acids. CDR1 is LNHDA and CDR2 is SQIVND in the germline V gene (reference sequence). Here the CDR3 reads CASRPRGGNQPQHF. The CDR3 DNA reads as TGTGCCAGTAGGCCAAGGGGTGGTAATCAGCCCCAGCATTTT.

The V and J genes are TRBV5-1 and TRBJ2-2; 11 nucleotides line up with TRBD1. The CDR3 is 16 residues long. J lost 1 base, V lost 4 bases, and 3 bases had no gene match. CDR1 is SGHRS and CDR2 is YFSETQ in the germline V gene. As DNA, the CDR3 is TGCGCCAGCAGCCGAGGGACAGGGGGGAACACCGGGGAGCTGTTTTTT. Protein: CASSRGTGGNTGELFF.

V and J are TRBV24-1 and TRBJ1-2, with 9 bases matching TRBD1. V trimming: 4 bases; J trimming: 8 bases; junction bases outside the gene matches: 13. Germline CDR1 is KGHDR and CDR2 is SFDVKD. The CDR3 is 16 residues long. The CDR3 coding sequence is TGTGCCACCAGTGAAGGGCCGACAGGGGGAAGTGGAGGCTACACCTTC. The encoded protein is CATSEGPTGGSGGYTF.

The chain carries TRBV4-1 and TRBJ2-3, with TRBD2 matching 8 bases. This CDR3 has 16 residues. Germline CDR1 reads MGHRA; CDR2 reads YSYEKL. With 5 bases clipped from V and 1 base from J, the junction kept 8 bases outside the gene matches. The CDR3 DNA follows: TGCGCCAGCAGCGGGCTGTCGCGGGGGGGCACAGATACGCAGTATTTT. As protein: CASSGLSRGGTDTQYF.

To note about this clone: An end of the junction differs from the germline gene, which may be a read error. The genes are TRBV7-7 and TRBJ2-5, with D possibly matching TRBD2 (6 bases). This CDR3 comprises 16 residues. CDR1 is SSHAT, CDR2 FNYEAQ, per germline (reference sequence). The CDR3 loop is CASSPGRLVRGETQYF. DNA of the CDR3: TGTGCTAGCAGCCCCGGGAGACTAGTAAGGGGTGAGACCCAGTACTTC.

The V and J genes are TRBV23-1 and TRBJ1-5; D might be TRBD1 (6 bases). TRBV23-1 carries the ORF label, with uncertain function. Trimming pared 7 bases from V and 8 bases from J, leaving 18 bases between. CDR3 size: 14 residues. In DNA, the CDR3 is TGCGCCAGCATCCGGGGGGCAGGGAGTAAGCCCCAGCATTTT. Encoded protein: CASIRGAGSKPQHF.

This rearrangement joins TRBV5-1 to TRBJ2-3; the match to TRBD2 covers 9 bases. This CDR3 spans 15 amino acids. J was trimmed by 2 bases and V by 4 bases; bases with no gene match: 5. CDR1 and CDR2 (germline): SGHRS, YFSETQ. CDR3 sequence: CASSESGGHTDTQYF. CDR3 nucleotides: TGCGCCAGCAGCGAAAGCGGGGGGCACACAGATACGCAGTATTTT.

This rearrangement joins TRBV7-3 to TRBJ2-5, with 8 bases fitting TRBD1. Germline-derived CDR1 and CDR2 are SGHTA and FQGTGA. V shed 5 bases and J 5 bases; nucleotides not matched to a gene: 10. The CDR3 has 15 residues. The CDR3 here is CASSLQGEYAETQYF. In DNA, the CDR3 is TGTGCCAGCAGCCTACAGGGGGAATATGCGGAGACCCAGTACTTC.

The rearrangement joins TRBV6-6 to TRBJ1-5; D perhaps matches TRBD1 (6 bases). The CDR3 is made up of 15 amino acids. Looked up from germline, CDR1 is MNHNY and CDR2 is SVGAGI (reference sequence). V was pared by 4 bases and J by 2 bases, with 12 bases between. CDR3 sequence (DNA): TGTGCCAGCAGTTCAACAGGGAAGGGCAATCAGCCCCAGCATTTT. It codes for CASSSTGKGNQPQHF.

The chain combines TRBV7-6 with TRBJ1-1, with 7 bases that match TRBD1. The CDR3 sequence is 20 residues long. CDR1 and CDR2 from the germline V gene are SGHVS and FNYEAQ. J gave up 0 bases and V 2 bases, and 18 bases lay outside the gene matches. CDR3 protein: CASSLSLNDREKPLNTEAFF. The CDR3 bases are TGTGCCAGCAGCTTATCTCTGAACGACAGGGAAAAACCTCTGAACACTGAAGCTTTCTTT.

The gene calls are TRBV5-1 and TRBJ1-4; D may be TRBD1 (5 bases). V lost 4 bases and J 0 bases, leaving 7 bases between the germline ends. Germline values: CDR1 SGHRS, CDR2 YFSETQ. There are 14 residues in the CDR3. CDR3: CASSGGATNEKLFF. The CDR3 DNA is TGCGCCAGCAGCGGGGGGGCAACTAATGAAAAACTGTTTTTT. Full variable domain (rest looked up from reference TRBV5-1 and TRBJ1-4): KAGVTQTPRYLIKTRGQQVTLSCSPISGHRSVSWYQQTPGQGLQFLFEYFSETQRNKGNFPGRFSGRQFSNSRSEMNVSTLELGDSALYLCASSGGATNEKLFFGSGTQLSVL.